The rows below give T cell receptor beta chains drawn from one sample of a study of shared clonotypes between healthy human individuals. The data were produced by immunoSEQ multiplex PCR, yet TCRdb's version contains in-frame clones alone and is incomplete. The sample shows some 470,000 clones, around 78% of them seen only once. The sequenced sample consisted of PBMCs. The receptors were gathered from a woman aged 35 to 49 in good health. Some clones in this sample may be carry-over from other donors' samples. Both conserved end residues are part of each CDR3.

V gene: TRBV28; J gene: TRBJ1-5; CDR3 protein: CASSPGRRGDQPQHF
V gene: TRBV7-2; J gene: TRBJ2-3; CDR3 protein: CASSYRDRGPDTQYF
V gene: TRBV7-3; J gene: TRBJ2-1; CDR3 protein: CASSLDGVGGATEQFF
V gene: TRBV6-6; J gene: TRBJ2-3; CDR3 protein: CASSQGTDTQYF
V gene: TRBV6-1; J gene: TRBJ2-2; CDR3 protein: CASSLERDTGELFF
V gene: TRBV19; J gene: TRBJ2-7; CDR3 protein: CASSPGGVEQYF
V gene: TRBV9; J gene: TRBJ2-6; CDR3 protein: CASSVGGPGANVLTF
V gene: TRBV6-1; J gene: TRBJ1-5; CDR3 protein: CASSMGQQNQPQHF
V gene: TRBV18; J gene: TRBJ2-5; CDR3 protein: CASSPIPGPEQETQYF
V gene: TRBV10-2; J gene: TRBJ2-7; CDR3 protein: CASRLAGLHEQYF
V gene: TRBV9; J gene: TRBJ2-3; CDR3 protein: CASSVALAVADTQYF
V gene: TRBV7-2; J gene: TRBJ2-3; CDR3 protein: CASSLSGPGTGTDTQYF
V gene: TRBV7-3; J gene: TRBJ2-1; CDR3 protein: CASSAQGSSLPYNEQFF
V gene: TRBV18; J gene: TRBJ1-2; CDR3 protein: CASTTQVGRDYGYTF
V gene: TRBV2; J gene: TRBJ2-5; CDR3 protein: CAGRGQETQYF
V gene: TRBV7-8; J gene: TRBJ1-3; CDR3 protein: CASSLGWEDTIYF
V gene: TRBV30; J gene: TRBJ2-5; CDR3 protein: CAWSLTSGKETQYF
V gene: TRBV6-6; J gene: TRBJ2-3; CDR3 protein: CASNTDRGGGDTQYF
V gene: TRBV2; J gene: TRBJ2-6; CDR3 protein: CASSESQRNSGANVLTF
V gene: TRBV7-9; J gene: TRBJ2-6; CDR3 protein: CASSGTFSGANVLTF
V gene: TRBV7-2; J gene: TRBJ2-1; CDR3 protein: CASSIATSGHNEQFF
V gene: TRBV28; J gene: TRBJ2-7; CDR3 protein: CASSGITYEQYF
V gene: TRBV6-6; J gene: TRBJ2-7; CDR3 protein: CASSYSPYEQYF
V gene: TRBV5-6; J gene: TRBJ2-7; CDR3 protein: CASSSLGTGVSYVQYF
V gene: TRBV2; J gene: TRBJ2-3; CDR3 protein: CARPTGADTQYF
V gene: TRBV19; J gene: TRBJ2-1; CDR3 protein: CASSINRGEQFF
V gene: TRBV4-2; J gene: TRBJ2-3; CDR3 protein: CASSQGDSTDTQYF
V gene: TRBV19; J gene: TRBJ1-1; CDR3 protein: CASDDQGARTEAFF
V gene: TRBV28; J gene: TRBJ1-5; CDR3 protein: CASSTGDRSRNQPQHF
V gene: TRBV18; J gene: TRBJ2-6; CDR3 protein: CASARGGGANVLTF
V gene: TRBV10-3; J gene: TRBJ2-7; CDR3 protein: CAISETDRDYEQYF